A single sample is the source of the 18 T cell receptor beta chains below, sequenced in a study of T cells after yellow fever vaccination. MiXCR, run by TCRdb on the 5' RACE reads, gives a single entry per CDR3 protein. The table has some 300,000 distinct CDR3 sequences, around 10% seen once. This material consisted of CD4+ T cells sorted from PBMCs, taken 5 days after the yellow fever booster vaccination. These receptors were collected from a man younger than 35 who received the YFV17D yellow fever vaccine.

The genes are TRBV7-2 and TRBJ2-1, with 12 bases aligning to TRBD2. Unmatched junction bases numbered 6, after V lost 0 bases and J lost 6 bases. Per germline, CDR1 SGHTA and CDR2 FQGNSA. The CDR3 sequence is 17 residues long. The CDR3 reads CASSLALGLAGRNEQFF. The DNA for the CDR3 is TGTGCCAGCAGCTTAGCCCTCGGACTAGCGGGGCGCAATGAGCAGTTCTTC.

This clonotype appeared a few times. The rearrangement links TRBV3-1 to TRBJ1-4; no reliable D call. Per germline, CDR1 LGHDT and CDR2 YNNKEL (reference sequence). The V gene lost 4 bases and the J gene lost 8 bases, with 14 bases spanning the gap. The CDR3 extends over 14 amino acids. CDR3 loop: CASSPSGLWEKLFF. The CDR3, as DNA: TGTGCCAGCAGCCCTTCCGGGTTATGGGAAAAACTGTTTTTT.

This clonotype has a count of ten or more. This rearrangement joins TRBV6-2 or TRBV6-3 to TRBJ2-1; 8 bases match TRBD2. Unmatched junction bases numbered 7, after V lost 4 bases and J lost 5 bases. Looked up from germline, CDR1 is MNHEY and CDR2 is SVGEGT. The CDR3 is made up of 15 amino acids. CDR3 region: CASSSGGGLDNEQFF. CDR3 in DNA: TGTGCCAGCAGTTCCGGCGGGGGGTTAGACAATGAGCAGTTCTTC.

This clonotype was counted at least ten times. The chain uses TRBV4-1 and TRBJ1-5, with 7 bases lining up with TRBD1. The CDR3 extends over 14 amino acids. Germline trimming cut 4 bases from V and 7 bases from J; bases unmatched to any gene: 7. The germline V gene has CDR1 MGHRA and CDR2 YSYEKL. The CDR3 reads CASSRTQGNQPQHF. In DNA, the CDR3 is TGCGCCAGCAGCCGCACACAGGGGAACCAGCCCCAGCATTTT.

This clonotype was counted at least ten times. The chain employs TRBV12-3 or TRBV12-4 and TRBJ1-1, with 7 bases lining up with TRBD1. V trimming: 6 bases; J trimming: 3 bases; junction bases outside the gene matches: 16. CDR3 length: 17 residues. The CDR3 reads CASSQHTNRGRDTEAFF. Written as DNA, the CDR3 is TGTGCCAGCAGCCAACATACCAACAGGGGACGAGACACTGAAGCTTTCTTT.

The rearrangement links TRBV27 to TRBJ2-2; the match to TRBD1 covers 9 bases. From germline, CDR1 is MNHEY and CDR2 SMNVEV (reference sequence). The CDR3 covers 15 residues. The trim removed 6 bases at V and 4 bases at J, leaving 6 bases unmatched. The CDR3 loop reads CASSRTGEGTGELFF. The CDR3 DNA is TGTGCCAGCAGCCGGACAGGGGAGGGCACCGGGGAGCTGTTTTTT.

V is TRBV6-4 and J is TRBJ2-1; 9 bases are shared with TRBD1. J was trimmed by 6 bases and V by 10 bases; bases with no gene match: 10. Germline lookup yields CDR1 MRHNA and CDR2 SNTAGT. The CDR3 is 14 residues long. The CDR3 here is CANCRDRARNEQFF. The CDR3 DNA sequence: TGTGCCAACTGCCGGGACAGGGCTCGCAATGAGCAGTTCTTC.

This clonotype was counted ten times or more. This chain uses TRBV6-2 or TRBV6-3 with TRBJ2-1, with TRBD1 identical over 8 bases. The CDR3 spans 17 residues. The V gene's germline CDR1 is MNHEY and CDR2 SVGEGT. V shed 6 bases and J 2 bases; nucleotides not matched to a gene: 12. This CDR3 is CASSDRTGLLTYNEQFF. The CDR3 DNA is TGTGCCAGCAGCGATAGGACAGGGCTGTTGACCTACAATGAGCAGTTCTTC.

This clonotype has a count of ten or more. The rearrangement uses TRBV5-1 and TRBJ2-1; no clear D. CDR1 is SGHRS, CDR2 YFSETQ, per germline. The V and J ends lost 3 bases and 4 bases respectively, with 5 bases between them. The CDR3 covers 12 residues. CDR3 amino acids: CASSSLYNEQFF. The DNA of the CDR3 is TGCGCCAGCAGCTCCTTATACAATGAGCAGTTCTTC.

The V and J genes are TRBV4-3 and TRBJ2-5, with TRBD1 identical over 8 bases. With 0 bases clipped from V and 6 bases from J, the junction kept 9 bases outside the gene matches. The CDR3 consists of 16 residues. In germline, CDR1 is LGHNA, CDR2 YSLEER. The CDR3 sequence: CASSQEGQGALKTQYF. The CDR3 DNA follows: TGCGCCAGCAGCCAAGAGGGCCAGGGGGCGCTGAAGACCCAGTACTTC.

The chain joins TRBV6-2 or TRBV6-3 to TRBJ2-5; 9 bases agree with TRBD2. The V gene end was trimmed by 4 bases and the J gene end by 2 bases; junction bases not matched to a gene: 5. The CDR3 runs to 15 residues. CDR1 MNHEY and CDR2 SVGEGT come from the germline V gene. The CDR3 spells CASSSMTSGQETQYF. In DNA form, the CDR3 reads TGTGCCAGCAGTTCTATGACTAGCGGACAAGAGACCCAGTACTTC.

The CDR3 sequence is CSASKFRDRGFDNEQFF. In DNA form, the CDR3 reads TGCAGTGCGAGCAAATTTCGGGACAGGGGGTTTGACAATGAGCAGTTCTTC. The genes are TRBV20-1 and TRBJ2-1, with 11 bases that match TRBD1. This CDR3 spans 17 amino acids. CDR1 and CDR2 (germline): DFQATT, SNEGSKA (reference sequence). V shed 6 bases and J 5 bases; nucleotides not matched to a gene: 15.

The chain joins TRBV21-1 to TRBJ1-3; the table calls TRBD1, which could not be checked here. TRBV21-1 is described as a pseudogene. The CDR3 is 16 amino acids. CDR3 sequence (DNA): TGTGCCAGCAGCAAAGACAGGGGCCGGACCGGGAACACCATATATTTT. Encoded protein: CASSKDRGRTGNTIYF.

This clonotype was seen many times. V is TRBV4-2 and J is TRBJ2-5; D is uncertain. CDR1 is LGHNA and CDR2 is YNFKEQ in the germline V gene. This CDR3 spans 14 amino acids. V lost 1 base, J lost 5 bases, and 11 bases lay in between. The CDR3 region is CASSQGLRRETQYF. The DNA for the CDR3 is TGTGCCAGCAGCCAAGGACTCCGCCGGGAGACCCAGTACTTC.

This clonotype was seen a handful of times. The V and J genes are TRBV2 and TRBJ1-2; TRBD1 agrees at 8 bases. There are 14 residues in the CDR3. With 7 bases clipped from V and 2 bases from J, the junction kept 6 bases outside the gene matches. Germline V gene data show CDR1 as SNHLY and CDR2 as FYNNEI. The CDR3 region is CASNADRGNYGYTF. The DNA of the CDR3 is TGTGCCAGCAACGCAGACAGGGGAAACTATGGCTACACCTTC.

A few counts support this clonotype. The rearrangement joins TRBV5-5 to TRBJ2-2, with 7 positions matching TRBD1. The junction had 12 bases not matched to a gene; V was cut back by 4 bases and J by 0 bases. CDR1 SGHKS and CDR2 YYEKEE come from the germline V gene (reference sequence). This CDR3 has 18 amino acids. CDR3 DNA sequence: TGTGCCAGCAGCCCAGGGGTGTTTGGGACAGCGAACACCGGGGAGCTGTTTTTT. This gives the protein CASSPGVFGTANTGELFF.

The rearrangement joins TRBV6-5 to TRBJ2-7, with 7 nucleotides matching TRBD2. V dropped 2 bases and J dropped 4; count of bases not matched to a gene: 11. The CDR3 totals 16 residues. Germline CDR1 is MNHEY and CDR2 is SVGAGI. DNA for the CDR3: TGTGCCAGCAGTTACGATTTGGGGCAGGGAGGGTACGAGCAGTACTTC. Protein sequence: CASSYDLGQGGYEQYF.

A few counts support this clonotype. V gene TRBV7-2 combines with J gene TRBJ2-5, with 9 bases that match TRBD1. The CDR3 is made up of 15 amino acids. CDR1 and CDR2 (germline): SGHTA, FQGNSA. Trimming at V came to 5 bases and at J to 4 bases, leaving 8 bases not matched to a gene. DNA of the CDR3: TGTGCCAGCAGCCCTCCTGGACAGGGGCGAGAGACCCAGTACTTC. Amino acid sequence: CASSPPGQGRETQYF.